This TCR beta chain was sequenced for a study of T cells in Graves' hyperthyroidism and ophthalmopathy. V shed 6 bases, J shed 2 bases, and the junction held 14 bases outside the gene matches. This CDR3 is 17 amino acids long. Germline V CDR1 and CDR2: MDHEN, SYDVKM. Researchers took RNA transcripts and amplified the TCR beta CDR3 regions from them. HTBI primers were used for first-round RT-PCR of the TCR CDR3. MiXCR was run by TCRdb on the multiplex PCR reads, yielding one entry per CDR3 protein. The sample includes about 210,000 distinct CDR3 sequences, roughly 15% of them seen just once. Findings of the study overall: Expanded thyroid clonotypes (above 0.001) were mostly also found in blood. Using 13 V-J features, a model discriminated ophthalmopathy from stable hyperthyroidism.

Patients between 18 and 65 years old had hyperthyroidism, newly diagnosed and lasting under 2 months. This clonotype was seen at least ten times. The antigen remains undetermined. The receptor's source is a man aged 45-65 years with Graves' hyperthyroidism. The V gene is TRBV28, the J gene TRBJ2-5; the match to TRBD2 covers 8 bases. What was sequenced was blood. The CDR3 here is CASSPPRVAGLQETQYF. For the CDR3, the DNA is TGTGCCAGCAGCCCTCCTCGGGTAGCGGGACTACAAGAGACCCAGTACTTC.